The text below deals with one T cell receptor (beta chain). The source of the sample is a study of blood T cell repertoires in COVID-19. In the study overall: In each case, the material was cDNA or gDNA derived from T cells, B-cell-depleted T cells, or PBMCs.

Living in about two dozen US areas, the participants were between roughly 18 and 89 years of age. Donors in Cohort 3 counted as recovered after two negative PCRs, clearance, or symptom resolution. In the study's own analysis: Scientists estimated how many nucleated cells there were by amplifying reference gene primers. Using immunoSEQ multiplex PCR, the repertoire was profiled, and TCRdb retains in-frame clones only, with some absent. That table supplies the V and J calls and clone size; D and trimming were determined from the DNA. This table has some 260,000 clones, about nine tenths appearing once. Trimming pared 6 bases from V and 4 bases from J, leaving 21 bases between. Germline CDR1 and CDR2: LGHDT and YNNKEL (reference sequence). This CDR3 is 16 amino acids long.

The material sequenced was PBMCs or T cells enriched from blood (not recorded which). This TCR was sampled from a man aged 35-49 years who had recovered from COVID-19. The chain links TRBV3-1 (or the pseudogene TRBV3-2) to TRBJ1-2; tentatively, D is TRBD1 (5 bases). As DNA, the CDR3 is TGTGCCAGCAGTCGATCGGTAGACACGGGGGGCTATGGCTACACCTTC. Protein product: CASSRSVDTGGYGYTF.